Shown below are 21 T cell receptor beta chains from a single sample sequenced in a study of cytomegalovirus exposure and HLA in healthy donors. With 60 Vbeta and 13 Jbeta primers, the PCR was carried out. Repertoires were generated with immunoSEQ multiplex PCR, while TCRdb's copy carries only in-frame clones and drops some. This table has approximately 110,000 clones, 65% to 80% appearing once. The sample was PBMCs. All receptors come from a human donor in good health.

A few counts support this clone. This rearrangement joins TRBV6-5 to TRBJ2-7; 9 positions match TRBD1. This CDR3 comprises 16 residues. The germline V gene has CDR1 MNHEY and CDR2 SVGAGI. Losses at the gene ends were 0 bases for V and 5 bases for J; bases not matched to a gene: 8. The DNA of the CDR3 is TGTGCCAGCAGTTACTCGACCCTGACAGGGGGTGACGAGCAGTACTTC. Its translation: CASSYSTLTGGDEQYF.

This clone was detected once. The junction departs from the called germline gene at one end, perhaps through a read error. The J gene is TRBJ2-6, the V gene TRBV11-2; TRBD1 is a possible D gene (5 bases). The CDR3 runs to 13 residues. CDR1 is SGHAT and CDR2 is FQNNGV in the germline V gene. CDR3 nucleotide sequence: TGTGCCAGCAGCCCCTCTGGGGCCAACGGCCTGACTTTC. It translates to CASSPSGANGLTF.

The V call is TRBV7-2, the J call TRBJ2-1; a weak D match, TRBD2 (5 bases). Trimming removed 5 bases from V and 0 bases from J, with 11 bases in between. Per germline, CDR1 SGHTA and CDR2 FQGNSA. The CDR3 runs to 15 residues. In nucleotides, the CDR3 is TGTGCCAGCAGCCCACCGGGGAGCTCCTACAATGAGCAGTTCTTC. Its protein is CASSPPGSSYNEQFF.

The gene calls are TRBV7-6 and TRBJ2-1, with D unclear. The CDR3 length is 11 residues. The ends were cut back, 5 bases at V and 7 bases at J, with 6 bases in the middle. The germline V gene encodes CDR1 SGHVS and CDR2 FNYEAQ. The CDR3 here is CASSHGNEQFF. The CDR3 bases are TGTGCCAGCAGCCACGGGAATGAGCAGTTCTTC.

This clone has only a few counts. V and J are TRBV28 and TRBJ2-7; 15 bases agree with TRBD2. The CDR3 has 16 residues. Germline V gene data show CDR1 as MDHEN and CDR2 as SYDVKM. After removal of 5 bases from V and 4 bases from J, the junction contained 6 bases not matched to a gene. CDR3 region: CASSLGLAGGPYEQYF. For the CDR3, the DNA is TGTGCCAGCAGTCTCGGACTAGCGGGAGGGCCGTACGAGCAGTACTTC.

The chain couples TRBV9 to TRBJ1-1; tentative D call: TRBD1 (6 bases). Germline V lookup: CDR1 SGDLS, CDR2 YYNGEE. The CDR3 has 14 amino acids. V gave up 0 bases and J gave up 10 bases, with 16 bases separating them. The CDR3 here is CASSVVGGAGSAFF. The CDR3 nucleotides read TGTGCCAGCAGCGTAGTTGGGGGGGCCGGTTCAGCTTTCTTT.

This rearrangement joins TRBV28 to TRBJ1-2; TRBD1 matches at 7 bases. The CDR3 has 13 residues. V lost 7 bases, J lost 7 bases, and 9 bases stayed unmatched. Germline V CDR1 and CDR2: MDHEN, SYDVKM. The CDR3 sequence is CASIRQGGGGYTF. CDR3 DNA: TGTGCCAGCATCCGACAGGGTGGTGGTGGCTACACCTTC.

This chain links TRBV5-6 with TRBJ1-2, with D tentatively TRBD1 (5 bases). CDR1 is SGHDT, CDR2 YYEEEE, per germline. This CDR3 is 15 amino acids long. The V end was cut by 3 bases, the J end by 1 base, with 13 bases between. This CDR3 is CASSSVDRNNYGYTF. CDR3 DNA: TGTGCCAGCAGCTCAGTAGACAGAAATAACTATGGCTACACCTTC.

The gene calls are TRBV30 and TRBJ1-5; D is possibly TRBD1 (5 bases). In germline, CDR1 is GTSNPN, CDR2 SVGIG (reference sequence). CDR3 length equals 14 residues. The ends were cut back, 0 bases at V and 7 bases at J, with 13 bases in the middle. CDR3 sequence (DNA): TGTGCCTGGAGTGTACTCGGGGGGAGACAGCCCCAGCATTTT. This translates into CAWSVLGGRQPQHF.

The CDR3 spells CASGGQGAVSNQPQHF. CDR3 DNA: TGTGCCAGTGGTGGACAGGGGGCTGTAAGCAATCAGCCCCAGCATTTT. The chain links TRBV19 to TRBJ1-5, with 11 nucleotides matching TRBD1. The CDR3 contains 16 residues. V shed 8 bases, J shed 1 base, and the junction held 7 bases outside the gene matches. The germline V gene encodes CDR1 LNHDA and CDR2 SQIVND (reference sequence).

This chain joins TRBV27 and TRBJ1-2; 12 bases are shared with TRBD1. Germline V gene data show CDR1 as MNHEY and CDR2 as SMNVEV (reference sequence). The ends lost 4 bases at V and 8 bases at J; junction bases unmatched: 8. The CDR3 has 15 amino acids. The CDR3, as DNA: TGTGCCAGCAGTTCCGCCGGGACAGGGGGCCCCGGCTACACCTTC. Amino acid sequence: CASSSAGTGGPGYTF.

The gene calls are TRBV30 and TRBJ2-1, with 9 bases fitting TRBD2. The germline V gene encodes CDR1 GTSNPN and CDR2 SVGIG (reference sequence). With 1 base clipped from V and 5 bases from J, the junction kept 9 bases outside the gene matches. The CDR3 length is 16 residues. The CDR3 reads CAWSGGAGGPNNEQFF. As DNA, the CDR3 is TGTGCCTGGAGTGGGGGTGCGGGAGGGCCGAACAATGAGCAGTTCTTC.

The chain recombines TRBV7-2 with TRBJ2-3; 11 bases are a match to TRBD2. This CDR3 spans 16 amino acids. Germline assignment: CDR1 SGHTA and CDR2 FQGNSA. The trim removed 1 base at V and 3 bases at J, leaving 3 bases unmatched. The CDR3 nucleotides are TGTGCCAGCAGCTTAGGAACTAGCGGGAGTACAGATACGCAGTATTTT. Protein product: CASSLGTSGSTDTQYF.

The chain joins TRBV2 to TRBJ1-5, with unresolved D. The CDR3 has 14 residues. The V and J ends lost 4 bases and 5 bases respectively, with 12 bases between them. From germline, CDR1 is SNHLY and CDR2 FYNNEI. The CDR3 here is CASSGSDTDQPQHF. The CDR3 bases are TGTGCCAGCAGTGGGTCTGACACCGATCAGCCCCAGCATTTT. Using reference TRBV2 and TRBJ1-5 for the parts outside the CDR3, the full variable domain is EPEVTQTPSHQVTQMGQEVILRCVPISNHLYFYWYRQILGQKVEFLVSFYNNEISEKSEIFDDQFSVERPDGSNFTLKIRSTKLEDSAMYFCASSGSDTDQPQHFGDGTRLSIL.

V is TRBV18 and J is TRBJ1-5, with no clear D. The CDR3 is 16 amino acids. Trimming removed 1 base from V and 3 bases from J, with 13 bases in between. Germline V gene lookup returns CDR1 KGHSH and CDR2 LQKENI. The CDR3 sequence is CASSPRVDSDNQPQHF. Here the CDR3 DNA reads TGTGCCAGCTCACCACGAGTAGATTCCGACAATCAGCCCCAGCATTTT.

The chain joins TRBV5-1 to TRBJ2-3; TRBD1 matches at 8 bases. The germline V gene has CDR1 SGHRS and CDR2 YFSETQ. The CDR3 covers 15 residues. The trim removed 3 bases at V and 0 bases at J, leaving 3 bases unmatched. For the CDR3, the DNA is TGCGCCAGCAGCTCGGGACAGGCTAGCACAGATACGCAGTATTTT. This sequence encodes CASSSGQASTDTQYF.

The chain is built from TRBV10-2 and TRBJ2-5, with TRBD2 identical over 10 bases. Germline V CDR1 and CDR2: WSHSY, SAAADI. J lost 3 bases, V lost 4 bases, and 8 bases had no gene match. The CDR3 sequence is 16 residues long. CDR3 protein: CASSGQREGLEETQYF. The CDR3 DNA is TGCGCCAGCAGTGGTCAGCGGGAGGGCCTCGAAGAGACCCAGTACTTC.

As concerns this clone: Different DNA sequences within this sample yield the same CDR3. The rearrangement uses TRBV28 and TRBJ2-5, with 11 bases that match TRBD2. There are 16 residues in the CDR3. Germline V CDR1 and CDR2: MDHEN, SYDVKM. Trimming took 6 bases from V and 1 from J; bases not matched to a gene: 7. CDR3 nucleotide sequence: TGTGCCAGCAGCCCCTCTAGCGGGAGGACCCAAGAGACCCAGTACTTC. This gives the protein CASSPSSGRTQETQYF.

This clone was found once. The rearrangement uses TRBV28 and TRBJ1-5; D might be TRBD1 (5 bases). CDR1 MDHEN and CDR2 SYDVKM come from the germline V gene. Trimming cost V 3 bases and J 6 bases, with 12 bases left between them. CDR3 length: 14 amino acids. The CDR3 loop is CASSFLWGGQPQHF. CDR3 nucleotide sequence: TGTGCCAGCAGTTTTTTGTGGGGCGGTCAGCCCCAGCATTTT.

In nucleotides, the CDR3 is TGTGCCAGCAATGGGGCCAGTTACGAGCAGTACTTC. Amino acid sequence: CASNGASYEQYF. The chain links TRBV6-1 to TRBJ2-5; TRBD1 might be the D (5 bases). The J call is in doubt because the DNA end fits TRBJ2-7 better. The germline V gene has CDR1 MNHNS and CDR2 SASEGT. The CDR3 length is 12 residues.

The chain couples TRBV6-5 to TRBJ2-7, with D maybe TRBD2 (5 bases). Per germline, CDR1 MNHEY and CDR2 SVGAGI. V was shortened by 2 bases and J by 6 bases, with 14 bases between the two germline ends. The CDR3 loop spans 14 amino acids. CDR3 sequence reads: CASSYARGVGEQYF. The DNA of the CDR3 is TGTGCCAGCAGTTACGCCCGGGGTGTGGGCGAGCAGTACTTC.